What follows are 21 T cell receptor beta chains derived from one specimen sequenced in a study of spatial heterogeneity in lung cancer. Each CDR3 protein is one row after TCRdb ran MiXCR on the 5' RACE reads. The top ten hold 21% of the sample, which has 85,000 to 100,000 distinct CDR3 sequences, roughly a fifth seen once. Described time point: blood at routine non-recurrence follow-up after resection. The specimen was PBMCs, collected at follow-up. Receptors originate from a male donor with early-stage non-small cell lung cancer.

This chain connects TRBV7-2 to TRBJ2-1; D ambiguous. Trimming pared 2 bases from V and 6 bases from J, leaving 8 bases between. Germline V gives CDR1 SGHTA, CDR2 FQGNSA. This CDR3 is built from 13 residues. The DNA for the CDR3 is TGTGCCAGCAGCTTATCCAGGAGCAATGAGCAGTTCTTC. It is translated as CASSLSRSNEQFF.

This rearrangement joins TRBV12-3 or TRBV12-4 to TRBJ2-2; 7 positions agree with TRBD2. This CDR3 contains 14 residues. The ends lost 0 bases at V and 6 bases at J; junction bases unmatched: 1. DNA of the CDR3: TGTGCCAGCAGTTTAGCTGGACTAGCCGGGGAGCTGTTTTTT. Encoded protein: CASSLAGLAGELFF.

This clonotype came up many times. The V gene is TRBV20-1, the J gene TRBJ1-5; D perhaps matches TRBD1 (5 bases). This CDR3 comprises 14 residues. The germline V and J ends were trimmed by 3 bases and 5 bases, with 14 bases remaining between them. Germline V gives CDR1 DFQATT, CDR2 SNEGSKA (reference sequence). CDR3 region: CSARGPRYDQPQHF. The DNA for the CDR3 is TGCAGTGCTAGGGGGCCAAGATACGATCAGCCCCAGCATTTT.

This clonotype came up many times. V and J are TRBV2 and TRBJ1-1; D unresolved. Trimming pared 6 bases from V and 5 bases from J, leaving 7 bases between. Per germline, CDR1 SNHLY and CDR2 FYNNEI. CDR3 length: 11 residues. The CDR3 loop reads CASSWETEAFF. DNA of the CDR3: TGTGCCAGCAGCTGGGAAACTGAAGCTTTCTTT.

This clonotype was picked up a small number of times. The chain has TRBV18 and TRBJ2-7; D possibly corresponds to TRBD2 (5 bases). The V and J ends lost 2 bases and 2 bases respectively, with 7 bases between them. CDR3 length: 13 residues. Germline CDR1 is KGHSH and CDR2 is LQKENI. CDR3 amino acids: CASSPGETYEQYV. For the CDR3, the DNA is TGTGCCAGCTCACCAGGGGAGACCTACGAGCAGTACGTC.

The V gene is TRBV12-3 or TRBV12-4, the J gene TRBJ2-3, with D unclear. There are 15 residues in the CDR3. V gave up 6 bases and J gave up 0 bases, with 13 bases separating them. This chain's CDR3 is CASRTLGASTDTQYF. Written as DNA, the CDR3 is TGTGCCAGCAGGACCCTCGGTGCTAGCACAGATACGCAGTATTTT.

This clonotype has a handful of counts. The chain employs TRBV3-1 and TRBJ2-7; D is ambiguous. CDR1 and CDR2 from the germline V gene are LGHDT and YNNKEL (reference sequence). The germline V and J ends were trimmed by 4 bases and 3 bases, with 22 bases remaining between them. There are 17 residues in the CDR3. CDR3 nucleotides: TGTGCCAGCAGCCCTCCTCGTTATAAGAACCCCATCTACGAGCAGTACGTC. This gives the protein CASSPPRYKNPIYEQYV.

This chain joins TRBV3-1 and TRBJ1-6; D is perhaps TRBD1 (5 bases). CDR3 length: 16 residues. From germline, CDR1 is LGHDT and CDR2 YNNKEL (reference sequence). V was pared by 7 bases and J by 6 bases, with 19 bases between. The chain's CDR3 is CASKDSHTLINSPLHF. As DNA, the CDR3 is TGTGCCAGCAAAGACAGCCACACACTCATTAATTCACCCCTCCACTTT.

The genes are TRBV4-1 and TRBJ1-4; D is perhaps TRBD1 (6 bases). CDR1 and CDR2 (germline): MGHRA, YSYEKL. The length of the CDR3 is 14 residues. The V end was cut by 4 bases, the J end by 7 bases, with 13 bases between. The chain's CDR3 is CASSRLGGVEKLFF. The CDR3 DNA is TGCGCCAGCAGCCGGTTAGGGGGGGTTGAAAAACTGTTTTTT.

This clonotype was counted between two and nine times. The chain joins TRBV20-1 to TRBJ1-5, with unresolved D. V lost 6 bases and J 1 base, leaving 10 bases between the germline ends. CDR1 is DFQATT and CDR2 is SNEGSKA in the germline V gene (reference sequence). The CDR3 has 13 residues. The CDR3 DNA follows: TGCAGTGCCAGCGGGCGGAGCAATCAGCCCCAGCATTTT. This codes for CSASGRSNQPQHF.

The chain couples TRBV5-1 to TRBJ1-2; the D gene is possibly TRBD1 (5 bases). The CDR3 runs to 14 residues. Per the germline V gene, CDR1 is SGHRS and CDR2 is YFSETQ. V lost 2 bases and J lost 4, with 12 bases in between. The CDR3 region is CASSLQELGYGYTF. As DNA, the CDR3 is TGCGCCAGCAGCTTACAGGAACTCGGCTATGGCTACACCTTC.

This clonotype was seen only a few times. The CDR3 region is CATSESNQPQHF. The CDR3 region has the DNA TGTGCCACCAGTGAAAGCAATCAGCCCCAGCATTTT. V gene TRBV24-1 combines with J gene TRBJ1-5; the D is unclear. Trimming cost V 4 bases and J 1 base, with 1 base left between them. The CDR3 consists of 12 residues. In germline, CDR1 is KGHDR, CDR2 SFDVKD.

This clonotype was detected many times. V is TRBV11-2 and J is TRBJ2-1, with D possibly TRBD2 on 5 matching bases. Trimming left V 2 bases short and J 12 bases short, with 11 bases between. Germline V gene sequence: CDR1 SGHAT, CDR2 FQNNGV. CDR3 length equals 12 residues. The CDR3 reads CASSLSGLPQFF. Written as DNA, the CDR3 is TGTGCCAGCAGCTTATCGGGGTTGCCGCAGTTCTTC.

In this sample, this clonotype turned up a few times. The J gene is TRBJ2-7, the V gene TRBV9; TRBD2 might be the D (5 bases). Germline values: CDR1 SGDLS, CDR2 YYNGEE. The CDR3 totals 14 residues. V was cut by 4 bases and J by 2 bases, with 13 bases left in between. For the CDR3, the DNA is TGTGCCAGCAGCCCGGACGAAGCGGCCTACGAGCAGTACGTC. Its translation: CASSPDEAAYEQYV.

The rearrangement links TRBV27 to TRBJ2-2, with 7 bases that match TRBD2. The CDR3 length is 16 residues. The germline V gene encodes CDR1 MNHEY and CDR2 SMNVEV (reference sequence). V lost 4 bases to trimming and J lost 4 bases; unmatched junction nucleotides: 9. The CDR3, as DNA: TGTGCCAGCAGTTACGGACTAGAAAGGCCCACCGGGGAGCTGTTTTTT. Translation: CASSYGLERPTGELFF.

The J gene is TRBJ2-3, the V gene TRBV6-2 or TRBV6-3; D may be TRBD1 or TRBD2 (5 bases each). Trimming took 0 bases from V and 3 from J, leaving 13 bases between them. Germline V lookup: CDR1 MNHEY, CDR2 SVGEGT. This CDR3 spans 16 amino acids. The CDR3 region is CASSYSVGDGTDTQYF. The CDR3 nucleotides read TGTGCCAGCAGTTACTCGGTGGGGGACGGAACAGATACGCAGTATTTT.

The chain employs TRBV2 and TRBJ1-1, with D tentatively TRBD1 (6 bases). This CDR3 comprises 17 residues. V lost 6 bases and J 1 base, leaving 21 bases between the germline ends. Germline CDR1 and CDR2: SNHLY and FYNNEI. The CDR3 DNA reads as TGTGCCAGCAGCCCAGAATTTCTCCGGGGGCCGAACACTGAAGCTTTCTTT. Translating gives CASSPEFLRGPNTEAFF.

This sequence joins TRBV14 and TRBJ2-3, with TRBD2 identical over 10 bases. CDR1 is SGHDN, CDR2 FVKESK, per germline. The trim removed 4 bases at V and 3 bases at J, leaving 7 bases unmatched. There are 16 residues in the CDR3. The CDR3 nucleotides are TGTGCCAGCAGCCCCACCTCTAGCGGGAGTACAGATACGCAGTATTTT. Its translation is CASSPTSSGSTDTQYF.

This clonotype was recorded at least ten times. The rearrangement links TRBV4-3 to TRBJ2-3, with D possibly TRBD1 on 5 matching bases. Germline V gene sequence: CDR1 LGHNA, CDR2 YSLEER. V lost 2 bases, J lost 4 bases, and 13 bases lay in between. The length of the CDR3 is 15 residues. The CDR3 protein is CASSQSRVSADTQYF. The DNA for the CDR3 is TGCGCCAGCAGCCAATCCAGGGTTTCGGCAGATACGCAGTATTTT.

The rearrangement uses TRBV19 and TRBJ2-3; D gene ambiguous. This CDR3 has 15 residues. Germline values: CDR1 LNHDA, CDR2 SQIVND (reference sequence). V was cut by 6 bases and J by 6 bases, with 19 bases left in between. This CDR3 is CASSEDGREWDTQYF. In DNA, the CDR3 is TGTGCCAGTAGCGAGGACGGTCGTGAGTGGGATACGCAGTATTTT.

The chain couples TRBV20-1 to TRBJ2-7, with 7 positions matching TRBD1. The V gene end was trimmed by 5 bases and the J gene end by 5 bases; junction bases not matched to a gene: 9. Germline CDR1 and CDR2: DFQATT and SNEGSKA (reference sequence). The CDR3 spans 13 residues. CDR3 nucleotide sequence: TGCAGTGCTCCCCAGACAGGGTCGAACGAGCAGTACTTC. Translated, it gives CSAPQTGSNEQYF.